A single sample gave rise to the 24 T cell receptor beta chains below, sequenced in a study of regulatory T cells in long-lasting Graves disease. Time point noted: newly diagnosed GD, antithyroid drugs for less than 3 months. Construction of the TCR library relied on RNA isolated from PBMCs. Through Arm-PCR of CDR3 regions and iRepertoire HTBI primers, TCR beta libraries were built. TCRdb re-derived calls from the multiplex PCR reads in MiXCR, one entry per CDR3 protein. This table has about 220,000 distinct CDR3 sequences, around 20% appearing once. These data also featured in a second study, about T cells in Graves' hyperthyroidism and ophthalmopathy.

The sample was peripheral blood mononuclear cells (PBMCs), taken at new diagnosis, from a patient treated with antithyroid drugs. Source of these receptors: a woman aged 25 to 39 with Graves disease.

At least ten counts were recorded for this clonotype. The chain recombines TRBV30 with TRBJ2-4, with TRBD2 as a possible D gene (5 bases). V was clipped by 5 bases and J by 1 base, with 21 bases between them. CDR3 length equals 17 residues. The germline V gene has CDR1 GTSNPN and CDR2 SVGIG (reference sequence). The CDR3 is CAWGNRGTPRAKNIQYF. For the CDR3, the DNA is TGTGCCTGGGGTAACCGGGGAACCCCTAGGGCCAAAAACATTCAGTACTTC.

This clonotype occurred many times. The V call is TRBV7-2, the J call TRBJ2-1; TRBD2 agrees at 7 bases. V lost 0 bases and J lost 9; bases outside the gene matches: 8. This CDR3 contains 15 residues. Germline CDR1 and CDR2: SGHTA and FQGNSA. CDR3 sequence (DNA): TGTGCCAGCAGCTTAGCACAGACTAGCTATCCTGAGCAGTTCTTC. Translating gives CASSLAQTSYPEQFF.

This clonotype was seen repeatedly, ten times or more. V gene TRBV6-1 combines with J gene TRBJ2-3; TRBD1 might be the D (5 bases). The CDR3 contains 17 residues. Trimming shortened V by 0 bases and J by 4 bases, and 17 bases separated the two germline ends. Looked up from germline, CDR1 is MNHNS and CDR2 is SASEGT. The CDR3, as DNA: TGTGCCAGCAGTGAAGCGACGCAGACAGTTGGGTCAGATACGCAGTATTTT. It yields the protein CASSEATQTVGSDTQYF.

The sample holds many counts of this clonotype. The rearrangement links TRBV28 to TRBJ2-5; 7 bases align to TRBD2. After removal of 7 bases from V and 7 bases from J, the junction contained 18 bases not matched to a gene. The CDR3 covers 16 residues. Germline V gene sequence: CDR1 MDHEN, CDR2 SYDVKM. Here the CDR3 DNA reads TGTGCCAGCACCATTGGGGGGGGGTTGGGCCAGGCGACCCAGTACTTC. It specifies CASTIGGGLGQATQYF.

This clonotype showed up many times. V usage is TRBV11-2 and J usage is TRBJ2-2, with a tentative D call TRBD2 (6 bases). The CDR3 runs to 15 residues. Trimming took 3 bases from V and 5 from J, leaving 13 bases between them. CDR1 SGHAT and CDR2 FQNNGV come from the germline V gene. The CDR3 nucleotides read TGTGCCAGCAGCTTCCGGCTAGCGTCTACCGGGGAGCTGTTTTTT. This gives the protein CASSFRLASTGELFF.

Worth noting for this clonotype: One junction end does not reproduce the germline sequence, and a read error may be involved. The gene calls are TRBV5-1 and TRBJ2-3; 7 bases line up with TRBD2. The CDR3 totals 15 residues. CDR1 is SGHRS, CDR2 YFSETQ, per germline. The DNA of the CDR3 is TGTGCCAGCAGCTTTATTACTAGCGGCACAGATACGCAGTATTTT. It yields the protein CASSFITSGTDTQYF.

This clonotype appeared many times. In DNA, the CDR3 is TGTGCCACCAGCCTCGGGCAGGGCCTCAACTATGGCTACACCTTC. Protein: CATSLGQGLNYGYTF. This rearrangement joins TRBV15 to TRBJ1-2; possibly TRBD1 for D (5 bases). Germline CDR1 is LNHNV and CDR2 is YYDKDF (reference sequence). The CDR3 runs 15 residues. Trimming removed 5 bases at V and 2 bases at J, with 15 bases between.

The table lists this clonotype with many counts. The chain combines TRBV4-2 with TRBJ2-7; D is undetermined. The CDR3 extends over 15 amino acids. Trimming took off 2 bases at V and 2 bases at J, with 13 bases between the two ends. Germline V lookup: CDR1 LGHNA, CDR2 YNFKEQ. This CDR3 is CASSQFSTIPYEQYF. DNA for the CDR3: TGTGCCAGCAGCCAATTCTCTACGATTCCCTACGAGCAGTACTTC.

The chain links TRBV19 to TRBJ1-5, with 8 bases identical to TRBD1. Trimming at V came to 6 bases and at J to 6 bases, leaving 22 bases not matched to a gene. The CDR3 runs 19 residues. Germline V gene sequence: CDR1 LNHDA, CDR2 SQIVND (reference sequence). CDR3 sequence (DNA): TGTGCCAGTAGCCGCCGAGAACCGCCTTGGACAGGGATGATTCAGCCCCAGCATTTT. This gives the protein CASSRREPPWTGMIQPQHF.

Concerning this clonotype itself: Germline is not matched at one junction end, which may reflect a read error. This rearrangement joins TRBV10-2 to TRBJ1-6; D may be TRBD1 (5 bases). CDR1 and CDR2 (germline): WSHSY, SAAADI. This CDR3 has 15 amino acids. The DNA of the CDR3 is TGCGCCATCCCTTCGGGGGTCAGGTTGGATTCAGCCCTCCACTTT. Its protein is CAIPSGVRLDSALHF.

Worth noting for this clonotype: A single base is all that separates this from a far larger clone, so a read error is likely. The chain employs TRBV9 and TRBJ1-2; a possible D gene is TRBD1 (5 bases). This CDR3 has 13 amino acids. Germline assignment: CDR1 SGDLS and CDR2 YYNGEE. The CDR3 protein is CASSLDQGGGCTF. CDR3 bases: TGCGCCAGCAGCTTGGACCAGGGTGGTGGCTGCACCTTC.

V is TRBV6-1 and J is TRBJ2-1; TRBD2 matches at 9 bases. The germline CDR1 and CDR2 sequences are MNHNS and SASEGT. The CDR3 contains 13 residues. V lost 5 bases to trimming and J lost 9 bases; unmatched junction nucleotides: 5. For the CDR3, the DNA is TGTGCCAGCAGTCCGCGTAGCGGGGGTGAGCAGTTCTTC. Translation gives CASSPRSGGEQFF.

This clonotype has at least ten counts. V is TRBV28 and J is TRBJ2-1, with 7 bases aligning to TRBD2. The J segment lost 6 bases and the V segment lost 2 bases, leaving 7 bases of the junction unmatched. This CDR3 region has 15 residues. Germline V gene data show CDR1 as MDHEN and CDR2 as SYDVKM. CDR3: CASSLAGERRNEQFF. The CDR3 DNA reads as TGTGCCAGCAGTTTAGCGGGAGAAAGACGCAATGAGCAGTTCTTC.

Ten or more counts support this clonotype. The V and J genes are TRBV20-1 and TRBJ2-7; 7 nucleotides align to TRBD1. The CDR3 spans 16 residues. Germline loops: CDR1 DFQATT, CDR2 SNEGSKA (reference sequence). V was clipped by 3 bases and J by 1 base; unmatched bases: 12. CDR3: CSASLFAGGLSYEQYF. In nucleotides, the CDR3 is TGCAGTGCTAGTCTTTTTGCAGGGGGTCTATCCTACGAGCAGTACTTC.

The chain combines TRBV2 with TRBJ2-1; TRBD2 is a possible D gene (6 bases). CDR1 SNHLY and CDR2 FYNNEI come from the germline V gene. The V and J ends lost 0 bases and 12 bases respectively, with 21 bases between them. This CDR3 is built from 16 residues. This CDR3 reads CASSEAWLAKGPLQFF. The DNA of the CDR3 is TGTGCCAGCAGTGAAGCGTGGCTAGCGAAGGGCCCCCTGCAGTTCTTC.

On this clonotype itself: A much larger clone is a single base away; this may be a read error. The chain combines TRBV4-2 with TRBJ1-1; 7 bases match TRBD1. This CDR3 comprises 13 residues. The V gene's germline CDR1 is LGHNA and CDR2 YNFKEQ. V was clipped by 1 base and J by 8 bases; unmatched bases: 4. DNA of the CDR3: TGTGCCAGCAGCCAAGCAGGGGGTGACGAAGCTTTCTTT. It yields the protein CASSQAGGDEAFF.

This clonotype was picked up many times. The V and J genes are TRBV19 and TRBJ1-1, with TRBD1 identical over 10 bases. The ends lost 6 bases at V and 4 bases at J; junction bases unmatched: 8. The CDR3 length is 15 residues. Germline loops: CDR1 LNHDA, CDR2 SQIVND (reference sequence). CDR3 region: CASSHPWTGGTEAFF. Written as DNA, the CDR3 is TGTGCCAGTAGCCATCCGTGGACAGGGGGCACTGAAGCTTTCTTT.

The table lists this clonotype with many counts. CDR3 sequence (DNA): TGTGCCAGCAGCGCAGCGGGAGGCAATGAGCAGTTCTTC. It specifies CASSAAGGNEQFF. This chain links TRBV9 with TRBJ2-1, with TRBD2 matching over 9 bases. The CDR3 consists of 13 residues. The V gene's germline CDR1 is SGDLS and CDR2 YYNGEE. The junction had 1 base not matched to a gene; V was cut back by 3 bases and J by 6 bases. Supplemented by reference TRBV9 and TRBJ2-1, the full variable domain reads DSGVTQTPKHLITATGQRVTLRCSPRSGDLSVYWYQQSLDQGLQFLIQYYNGEERAKGNILERFSAQQFPDLHSELNLSSLELGDSALYFCASSAAGGNEQFFGPGTRLTVL.

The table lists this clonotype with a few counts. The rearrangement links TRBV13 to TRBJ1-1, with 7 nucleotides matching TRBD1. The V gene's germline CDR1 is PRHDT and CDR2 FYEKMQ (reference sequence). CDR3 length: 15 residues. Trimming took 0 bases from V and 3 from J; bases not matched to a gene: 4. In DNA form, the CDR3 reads TGTGCCAGCAGCTTAGGCGACAGGGCCTACACTGAAGCTTTCTTT. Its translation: CASSLGDRAYTEAFF. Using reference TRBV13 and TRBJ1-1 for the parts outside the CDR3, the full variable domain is AAGVIQSPRHLIKEKRETATLKCYPIPRHDTVYWYQQGPGQDPQFLISFYEKMQSDKGSIPDRFSAQQFSDYHSELNMSSLELGDSALYFCASSLGDRAYTEAFFGQGTRLTVV.

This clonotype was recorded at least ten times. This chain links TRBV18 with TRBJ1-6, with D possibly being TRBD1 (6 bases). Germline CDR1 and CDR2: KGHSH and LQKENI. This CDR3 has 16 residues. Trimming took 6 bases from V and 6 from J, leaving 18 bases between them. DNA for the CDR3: TGTGCCAGCTCGCCGGCGAGGGGGGGGAGTAATTCACCCCTCCACTTT. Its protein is CASSPARGGSNSPLHF.

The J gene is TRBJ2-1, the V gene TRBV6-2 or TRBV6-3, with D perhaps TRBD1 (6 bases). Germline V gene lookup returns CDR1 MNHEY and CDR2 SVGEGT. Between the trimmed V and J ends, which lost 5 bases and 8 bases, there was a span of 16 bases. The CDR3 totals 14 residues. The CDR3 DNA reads TGTGCCAGCAGTGGGGGCTATGCCTGGGATGAGCAGTTCTTC. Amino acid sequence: CASSGGYAWDEQFF.

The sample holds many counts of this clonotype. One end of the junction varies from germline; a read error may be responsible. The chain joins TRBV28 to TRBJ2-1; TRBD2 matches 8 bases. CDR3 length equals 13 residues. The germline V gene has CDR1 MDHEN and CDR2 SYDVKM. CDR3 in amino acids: CASSPPGAGAPSF. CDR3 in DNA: TGTGCCAGCAGTCCCCCGGGAGCGGGAGCTCCATCCTTC.

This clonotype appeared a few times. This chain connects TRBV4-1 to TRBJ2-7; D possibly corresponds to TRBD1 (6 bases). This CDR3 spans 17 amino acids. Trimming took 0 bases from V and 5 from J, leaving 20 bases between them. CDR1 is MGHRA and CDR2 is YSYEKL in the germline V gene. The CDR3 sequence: CASSQDLNSRGWDEQYF. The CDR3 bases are TGCGCCAGCAGCCAAGATCTGAACAGTAGGGGGTGGGACGAGCAGTACTTC.

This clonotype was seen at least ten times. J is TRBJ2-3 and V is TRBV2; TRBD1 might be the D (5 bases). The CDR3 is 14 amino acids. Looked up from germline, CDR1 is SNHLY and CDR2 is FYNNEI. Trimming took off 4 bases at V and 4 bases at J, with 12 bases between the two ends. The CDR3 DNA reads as TGTGCCAGCAGTGTCCATCAGGGTTCAGATACGCAGTATTTT. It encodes CASSVHQGSDTQYF.